The 18 T cell receptor beta chains below all came from one sample that was sequenced in a study of patients and donors after allogeneic stem cell transplantation (dated by TCRdb to about 2020). The library was built by means of RT-PCR. Sequencer: NextSeq 550. TCRdb took the public reads, trimmed them with fastp at Q25, ran MiXCR for clone calling and kept in-frame beta chains. When rows share a CDR3 protein, they turn into one entry using the most common DNA and genes. Counted in this sample were approximately 200,000 distinct CDR3 sequences; over 30% of them appeared once. The ten largest make up 9.5% to 13% of the sample. Sequenced: blood, either unsorted or a sorted T cell fraction (not recorded which). These receptors were taken from a human donor who was either an allogeneic HSCT recipient or a stem cell or donor lymphocyte infusion donor (not recorded which). It is not recorded whose cells these are; they may come from a transplant donor.

The chain combines TRBV20-1 with TRBJ2-3; D remains ambiguous. The V gene's germline CDR1 is DFQATT and CDR2 SNEGSKA (reference sequence). CDR3 length: 11 amino acids. The V gene lost 6 bases and the J gene lost 3 bases, with 7 bases spanning the gap. CDR3 residues: CSAPSTDTQYF. As DNA, the CDR3 is TGCAGTGCACCTTCAACAGATACGCAGTATTTT.

The chain recombines TRBV5-1 with TRBJ2-7, with unresolved D. V lost 0 bases, J lost 2 bases, and 12 bases lay in between. Germline CDR1 reads SGHRS; CDR2 reads YFSETQ. There are 15 residues in the CDR3. The CDR3 nucleotides are TGCGCCAGCAGCTTGGAAGGCGGAGCACCCTACGAGCAGTACTTC. It is translated as CASSLEGGAPYEQYF.

This clonotype was detected once. J is TRBJ2-1 and V is TRBV18, with 7 bases lining up with TRBD1. With V trimmed by 4 bases and J by 8 bases, 8 bases remained unmatched. The CDR3 sequence is 14 residues long. The germline V gene encodes CDR1 KGHSH and CDR2 LQKENI. The CDR3 DNA is TGTGCCAGCTCACGGACAGGTGGGACCGATGAGCAGTTCTTC. Its translation: CASSRTGGTDEQFF.

Only one count was recorded for this clonotype. CDR3 bases: TGTGCCAGCAGCCAAGACAGATTATTAAACTATGGCTACACCTTC. The encoded protein is CASSQDRLLNYGYTF. The chain combines TRBV3-1 with TRBJ1-2; D uncertain. Germline V CDR1 and CDR2: LGHDT, YNNKEL (reference sequence). Trimming removed 0 bases from V and 2 bases from J, with 10 bases in between. The CDR3 runs to 15 residues.

This clonotype has at least ten counts. The chain recombines TRBV27 with TRBJ1-6, with D unclear. The CDR3 extends over 12 amino acids. The V gene lost 5 bases and the J gene lost 11 bases, with 10 bases spanning the gap. CDR1 MNHEY and CDR2 SMNVEV come from the germline V gene (reference sequence). The CDR3 DNA reads TGTGCCAGCAGTCTCCCCACGCCACCCCTCCACTTT. Encoded protein: CASSLPTPPLHF.

This chain joins TRBV5-1 and TRBJ2-7; the match to TRBD1 covers 8 bases. The germline CDR1 and CDR2 sequences are SGHRS and YFSETQ. The CDR3 contains 15 residues. V lost 0 bases and J lost 2; bases outside the gene matches: 4. For the CDR3, the DNA is TGCGCCAGCAGCTTGGACCGACAGGGGACCTACGAGCAGTACTTC. Its protein product is CASSLDRQGTYEQYF.

V gene TRBV4-2 combines with J gene TRBJ2-7, with D possibly TRBD1 on 5 matching bases. The length of the CDR3 is 15 residues. Trimming took off 4 bases at V and 5 bases at J, with 18 bases between the two ends. Germline V gives CDR1 LGHNA, CDR2 YNFKEQ. The CDR3 DNA reads as TGTGCCAGCAGCCCTCTGCAGGGCCCCCTCCACGAGCAGTACTTC. It codes for CASSPLQGPLHEQYF.

The V gene is TRBV29-1, the J gene TRBJ1-4, with 7 nucleotides matching TRBD1. The CDR3 is 13 residues long. CDR1 is SQVTM, CDR2 ANQGSEA, per germline. V gave up 4 bases and J gave up 7 bases; unmatched junction bases: 6. CDR3 in DNA: TGCAGCGTTGGCTCAGGGGGAGCTGAAAAACTGTTTTTT. Its protein product is CSVGSGGAEKLFF. Full variable domain (rest looked up from reference TRBV29-1 and TRBJ1-4): SAVISQKPSRDICQRGTSLTIQCQVDSQVTMMFWYRQQPGQSLTLIATANQGSEATYESGFVIDKFPISRPNLTFSTLTVSNMSPEDSSIYLCSVGSGGAEKLFFGSGTQLSVL.

In this sample, this clonotype turned up a few times. The rearrangement uses TRBV10-3 and TRBJ1-5; D is unclear. V lost 1 base and J 4 bases, leaving 14 bases between the germline ends. Germline lookup yields CDR1 ENHRY and CDR2 SYGVKD. The length of the CDR3 is 16 residues. DNA for the CDR3: TGTGCCATCAGTGAGTGGAACGGGCTAGGGAATCAGCCCCAGCATTTT. Its translation: CAISEWNGLGNQPQHF.

The chain combines TRBV28 with TRBJ1-1, with D hard to call. The CDR3 consists of 12 residues. Per germline, CDR1 MDHEN and CDR2 SYDVKM. V was clipped by 8 bases and J by 9 bases, with 16 bases between them. The CDR3 here is CASVDFGSQAFF. The CDR3 DNA reads as TGTGCCAGCGTTGATTTCGGCAGCCAAGCTTTCTTT.

The chain employs TRBV7-2 and TRBJ1-1, with D perhaps TRBD1 (6 bases). CDR3 length equals 13 residues. V lost 5 bases, J lost 5 bases, and 12 bases lay in between. The V gene's germline CDR1 is SGHTA and CDR2 FQGNSA. The CDR3 DNA is TGTGCCAGCAGCGCAAGGACAGTTACTGAAGCTTTCTTT. This encodes CASSARTVTEAFF. The full variable domain, rest sourced from reference TRBV7-2 and TRBJ1-1, is GAGVSQSPSNKVTEKGKDVELRCDPISGHTALYWYRQSLGQGLEFLIYFQGNSAPDKSGLPSDRFSAERTGGSVSTLTIQRTQQEDSAVYLCASSARTVTEAFFGQGTRLTVV.

This clonotype was counted only a few times. The J gene is TRBJ1-5, the V gene TRBV6-6; D might be TRBD1 (5 bases). V shed 3 bases and J shed 2 bases, with 8 bases lying between them. There are 14 residues in the CDR3. Germline V lookup: CDR1 MNHNY, CDR2 SVGAGI (reference sequence). The CDR3 DNA sequence: TGTGCCAGCAGTTATGGGGGAGGCAATCAGCCCCAGCATTTT. It is translated as CASSYGGGNQPQHF.

V gene TRBV10-3 combines with J gene TRBJ2-7; 9 bases map to TRBD2. This CDR3 comprises 14 residues. V was clipped by 0 bases and J by 5 bases; unmatched bases: 2. Germline CDR1 reads ENHRY; CDR2 reads SYGVKD. CDR3 amino acids: CAISESSGGNEQYF. The CDR3 nucleotides are TGTGCCATCAGTGAGTCTAGCGGGGGTAACGAGCAGTACTTC.

This clonotype was observed a few times. CDR3 nucleotides: TGTGCCAGCAGGAGGACAGGGGGAAATTCACCCCTCCACTTT. This gives the protein CASRRTGGNSPLHF. V and J are TRBV12-3 or TRBV12-4 and TRBJ1-6; 10 bases are a match to TRBD1. This CDR3 has 14 amino acids. The junction had 3 bases not matched to a gene; V was cut back by 6 bases and J by 7 bases.

The CDR3 sequence is CASSLVGDRVDYEQYF. Written as DNA, the CDR3 is TGTGCCAGCAGCTTGGTCGGTGACAGGGTGGACTACGAGCAGTACTTC. V usage is TRBV5-8 and J usage is TRBJ2-7, with TRBD1 matching over 7 bases. The germline V gene encodes CDR1 SGHTS and CDR2 YDEGEE. The CDR3 loop spans 16 amino acids. Trimming removed 0 bases from V and 3 bases from J; junction bases left unmatched: 9.

The chain couples TRBV12-3 or TRBV12-4 to TRBJ2-1, with D possibly TRBD1 on 7 matching bases. V was pared by 2 bases and J by 7 bases, with 12 bases between. The CDR3 is 14 amino acids. The CDR3 DNA is TGTGCCAGCAGTTTATCGCAGGGGGGAAATGAGCAGTTCTTC. Its protein is CASSLSQGGNEQFF.

The chain combines TRBV29-1 with TRBJ1-5; TRBD1 matches 8 bases. Trimming removed 4 bases from V and 7 bases from J; junction bases left unmatched: 6. Germline V gene lookup returns CDR1 SQVTM and CDR2 ANQGSEA. There are 13 residues in the CDR3. The CDR3 here is CSVATQGGQPQHF. In DNA form, the CDR3 reads TGCAGCGTTGCCACACAGGGGGGCCAGCCCCAGCATTTT.

The chain joins TRBV7-9 to TRBJ2-3; no reliable D call. Germline CDR1 is SEHNR and CDR2 is FQNEAQ (reference sequence). V was pared by 5 bases and J by 7 bases, with 7 bases between. The CDR3 is 11 residues long. Here the CDR3 reads CASSLLHTQYF. The CDR3, as DNA: TGTGCCAGCAGCCTACTCCATACGCAGTATTTT.